Presented here are 29 T cell receptor beta chains from one specimen sequenced in a study of regulatory T cells in long-lasting Graves disease. Through Arm-PCR of CDR3 regions and iRepertoire HTBI primers, TCR beta libraries were built. TCRdb itself ran the multiplex PCR reads through MiXCR, one entry per CDR3 protein. The sample yields approximately 350,000 distinct CDR3 sequences, about 17% seen once. The time point denotes: newly diagnosed GD, antithyroid drugs for less than 3 months. PBMC-extracted RNA yielded the TCR library. These data were also filed under a second study, of T cells in Graves' hyperthyroidism and ophthalmopathy.

Sample: peripheral blood mononuclear cells (PBMCs), taken at new diagnosis, from a patient treated with antithyroid drugs. The receptors shown here come from a woman aged 18-35 years with Graves disease.

This clonotype was observed a handful of times. The chain employs TRBV3-1 and TRBJ1-5; D not resolved. Germline values: CDR1 LGHDT, CDR2 YNNKEL (reference sequence). The ends were cut back, 0 bases at V and 13 bases at J, with 10 bases in the middle. This CDR3 has 12 residues. The CDR3 coding sequence is TGTGCCAGCAGCCAAGATCAGGCGGTGCAGCATTTT. Protein product: CASSQDQAVQHF.

This clonotype was recorded many times. The chain is built from TRBV5-1 and TRBJ2-3, with D perhaps TRBD1 or TRBD2 (5 bases each). Trimming took off 0 bases at V and 4 bases at J, with 6 bases between the two ends. Germline V lookup: CDR1 SGHRS, CDR2 YFSETQ. The CDR3 extends over 13 amino acids. The CDR3 sequence: CASSLGGADTQYF. The CDR3 nucleotides are TGCGCCAGCAGCTTGGGAGGGGCAGATACGCAGTATTTT.

This clonotype has a count of ten or more. The rearrangement links TRBV20-1 to TRBJ2-3; no clear D gene. Germline V lookup: CDR1 DFQATT, CDR2 SNEGSKA (reference sequence). Trimming pared 4 bases from V and 1 base from J, leaving 6 bases between. The CDR3 has 12 amino acids. The CDR3 here is CSAMVGTDTQYF. In DNA form, the CDR3 reads TGCAGTGCTATGGTTGGCACAGATACGCAGTATTTT.

In the case of this clonotype: A much larger clone lies one base from this, so it may be a read error. No conserved phenylalanine or tryptophan ends this CDR3, so it is likely a read error. This chain joins TRBV7-6 and TRBJ2-2, with 8 bases that match TRBD2. Germline V gene sequence: CDR1 SGHVS, CDR2 FNYEAQ. Trimming took 8 bases from V and 0 from J; bases not matched to a gene: 11. This CDR3 spans 17 amino acids. CDR3 DNA: TGTGCCAGCCGTCTCTGGGGCGGGGGGCCGAACACCGGGGAGCTGTTTCTT. Its protein is CASRLWGGGPNTGELFL.

In its sample, this clonotype was seen a few times. V and J are TRBV6-5 and TRBJ2-5; D is uncertain. This CDR3 is built from 16 residues. Germline assignment: CDR1 MNHEY and CDR2 SVGAGI. Trimming left V 0 bases short and J 2 bases short, with 13 bases between. The CDR3 DNA reads TGTGCCAGCAGTTACTCGCGATTCGTGCGGCAAGAGACCCAGTACTTC. This encodes CASSYSRFVRQETQYF.

In this sample, this clonotype turned up many times. The V and J genes are TRBV12-3 or TRBV12-4 and TRBJ2-1, with 7 bases lining up with TRBD2. CDR3 length: 12 residues. V trimming: 5 bases; J trimming: 5 bases; junction bases outside the gene matches: 0. CDR3 region: CASSGLDNEQFF. The CDR3 region has the DNA TGTGCCAGCAGTGGACTAGACAATGAGCAGTTCTTC.

There are many counts of this clonotype. The chain links TRBV28 to TRBJ2-7, with TRBD1 matching over 9 bases. Germline CDR1 and CDR2: MDHEN and SYDVKM. The trim removed 4 bases at V and 3 bases at J, leaving 7 bases unmatched. The CDR3 is 15 amino acids. This chain's CDR3 is CASSSPGTGIYEQYF. The CDR3 DNA reads as TGTGCCAGCAGTTCCCCCGGGACAGGGATCTACGAGCAGTACTTC.

The chain links TRBV5-6 to TRBJ2-1; the match to TRBD2 covers 9 bases. Germline CDR1 is SGHDT and CDR2 is YYEEEE. CDR3 length: 15 residues. Losses at the gene ends were 0 bases for V and 4 bases for J; bases not matched to a gene: 2. The CDR3, as DNA: TGTGCCAGCAGCTTGGTGCGGGGGGGATACAATGAGCAGTTCTTC. Translation gives CASSLVRGGYNEQFF.

This clonotype was observed a few times. The J gene is TRBJ2-1, the V gene TRBV20-1; the D call may be TRBD1 or TRBD2 (5 bases each). CDR1 is DFQATT and CDR2 is SNEGSKA in the germline V gene (reference sequence). The germline V and J ends were trimmed by 0 bases and 6 bases, with 12 bases remaining between them. CDR3 length: 14 amino acids. CDR3 loop: CSARDLQGANEQFF. The CDR3 DNA follows: TGCAGTGCTAGAGATTTGCAGGGAGCCAATGAGCAGTTCTTC.

The table lists this clonotype with many counts. The chain carries TRBV6-5 and TRBJ2-3; D might be TRBD1 (6 bases). Germline CDR1 MNHEY, CDR2 SVGAGI. The CDR3 is 17 residues long. V was shortened by 0 bases and J by 3 bases, with 16 bases between the two germline ends. CDR3 amino acids: CASSYSGTPLGTDTQYF. The CDR3 DNA is TGTGCCAGCAGTTACTCAGGGACACCTCTTGGAACAGATACGCAGTATTTT.

The V and J genes are TRBV2 and TRBJ2-7; 12 bases are shared with TRBD2. This CDR3 has 16 residues. Germline V gives CDR1 SNHLY, CDR2 FYNNEI. The trim removed 5 bases at V and 0 bases at J, leaving 5 bases unmatched. CDR3 coding DNA: TGTGCCAGCAGTTGGGCTAGCGGGAGGGTCTCCTACGAGCAGTACTTC. It codes for CASSWASGRVSYEQYF.

This clonotype was picked up a small number of times. The V call is TRBV19, the J call TRBJ2-7; D is possibly TRBD1 or TRBD2 (6 bases each). With 5 bases removed from V and 2 bases from J, the gap between germline ends came to 10 bases. The CDR3 spans 13 residues. The germline V gene encodes CDR1 LNHDA and CDR2 SQIVND (reference sequence). The CDR3 region has the DNA TGTGCCAGTAGTCGGGGGCCGCCCTACGAGCAGTACTTC. This translates into CASSRGPPYEQYF. Drawing the rest from reference TRBV19 and TRBJ2-7, the complete variable domain is DGGITQSPKYLFRKEGQNVTLSCEQNLNHDAMYWYRQDPGQGLRLIYYSQIVNDFQKGDIAEGYSVSREKKESFPLTVTSAQKNPTAFYLCASSRGPPYEQYFGPGTRLTVT.

This clonotype came up many times. Here the CDR3 DNA reads TGTGCCAGCAGCTTAGGGCGGATAGCGGGAGGCCCTACCTACGAGCAGTACTTC. It yields the protein CASSLGRIAGGPTYEQYF. V and J are TRBV11-2 and TRBJ2-7; TRBD2 matches at 10 bases. Germline V gene lookup returns CDR1 SGHAT and CDR2 FQNNGV. V lost 1 base to trimming and J lost 2 bases; unmatched junction nucleotides: 11. This CDR3 has 18 residues.

The V call is TRBV18, the J call TRBJ1-2; the D gene is possibly TRBD1 (5 bases). Per the germline V gene, CDR1 is KGHSH and CDR2 is LQKENI. The CDR3 contains 16 residues. V was clipped by 3 bases and J by 6 bases, with 20 bases between them. The CDR3 DNA sequence: TGTGCCAGCTCACCTCCTACAGGTGGGGATTTCCATGGCTACACCTTC. Its protein is CASSPPTGGDFHGYTF.

This clonotype occurred many times. The CDR3 is CASSPIDSLVGEKLFF. Written as DNA, the CDR3 is TGTGCCAGCAGCCCTATCGACAGCCTAGTCGGTGAAAAACTGTTTTTT. This chain uses TRBV3-1 with TRBJ1-4; possible D gene TRBD1, 5 bases. This CDR3 is built from 16 residues. Deletions cut 4 bases from V and 7 bases from J, with 19 bases between. Germline-derived CDR1 and CDR2 are LGHDT and YNNKEL (reference sequence).

In its sample, this clonotype was seen many times. The chain carries TRBV6-1 and TRBJ2-1, with D perhaps being TRBD1 or TRBD2 (5 bases each). This CDR3 contains 15 residues. V lost 6 bases to trimming and J lost 1 base, with 13 bases between them. Germline V lookup: CDR1 MNHNS, CDR2 SASEGT. This CDR3 is CASRGTSESYNEQFF. The CDR3 nucleotides read TGTGCCAGCAGAGGGACGTCCGAGTCCTACAATGAGCAGTTCTTC.

The chain couples TRBV18 to TRBJ2-3, with D possibly being TRBD1 (5 bases). The CDR3 length is 16 residues. Germline V gene lookup returns CDR1 KGHSH and CDR2 LQKENI. V lost 5 bases, J lost 0 bases, and 15 bases lay in between. For the CDR3, the DNA is TGTGCCAGCTCATCATCAGGGATCCTAAGCACAGATACGCAGTATTTT. Translating gives CASSSSGILSTDTQYF.

This clonotype was counted a few times. The chain links TRBV20-1 to TRBJ1-6, with D possibly being TRBD1 (6 bases). V dropped 1 base and J dropped 7 bases, with 14 bases sitting between them. Germline V gene lookup returns CDR1 DFQATT and CDR2 SNEGSKA (reference sequence). The CDR3 runs to 15 residues. CDR3 region: CSARGRDTQNSPLHF. In DNA, the CDR3 is TGCAGTGCTAGAGGCCGGGACACCCAGAATTCACCCCTCCACTTT.

V is TRBV30 and J is TRBJ2-2; D uncertain. V was pared by 2 bases and J by 0 bases, with 7 bases between. Germline values: CDR1 GTSNPN, CDR2 SVGIG (reference sequence). The CDR3 is made up of 14 amino acids. This chain's CDR3 is CAWSPGTNTGELFF. Written as DNA, the CDR3 is TGTGCCTGGAGTCCGGGCACGAACACCGGGGAGCTGTTTTTT.

This clonotype was detected ten times or more. CDR3 amino acids: CASSLTGTRAYEQYF. Written as DNA, the CDR3 is TGTGCCAGCAGCCTTACCGGGACTAGAGCTTACGAGCAGTACTTC. V gene TRBV27 combines with J gene TRBJ2-7; 8 positions agree with TRBD2. The V segment lost 6 bases and the J segment 4 bases; nucleotides outside the gene matches: 11. The CDR3 spans 15 residues. Germline V lookup: CDR1 MNHEY, CDR2 SMNVEV (reference sequence).

This clonotype was observed many times. The rearrangement links TRBV5-5 to TRBJ2-7; a weak D match, TRBD1 (6 bases). The CDR3 totals 15 residues. CDR1 is SGHKS, CDR2 YYEKEE, per germline (reference sequence). Trimming removed 1 base at V and 4 bases at J, with 15 bases between. CDR3 residues: CASSLHTGTPYEQYF. The CDR3 bases are TGTGCCAGCAGCTTGCACACCGGGACACCATACGAGCAGTACTTC.

As concerns this clonotype: A much larger clone is a single base away; this may be a read error. The DNA of the CDR3 is TGTGCCAGCAGTGAATTGACAGGGGGTTCTAACTATGGCTACGCCTTC. It encodes CASSELTGGSNYGYAF. The chain combines TRBV6-2 or TRBV6-3 with TRBJ1-2; 9 nucleotides match TRBD1. Germline V lookup: CDR1 MNHEY, CDR2 SVGEGT. The CDR3 covers 16 residues.

This clonotype has at least ten counts. The chain carries TRBV12-3 or TRBV12-4 and TRBJ1-1; 7 nucleotides agree with TRBD1. V lost 7 bases and J lost 3; bases outside the gene matches: 14. This CDR3 has 16 amino acids. For the CDR3, the DNA is TGTGCCAGCAAGAAGACAGGGTACCGAGGGTACACTGAAGCTTTCTTT. Translating gives CASKKTGYRGYTEAFF.

This clonotype appeared many times. This chain joins TRBV3-1 and TRBJ2-7; 8 nucleotides align to TRBD2. V gave up 4 bases and J gave up 0 bases; unmatched junction bases: 8. The CDR3 has 16 residues. CDR1 LGHDT and CDR2 YNNKEL come from the germline V gene (reference sequence). This CDR3 reads CASSPRGARSSYEQYF. The CDR3 DNA sequence: TGTGCCAGCAGCCCGCGGGGGGCCCGCAGCTCCTACGAGCAGTACTTC.

This clonotype was recorded many times. The V call is TRBV10-3, the J call TRBJ2-7; no reliable D call. V lost 2 bases, J lost 6 bases, and 14 bases lay in between. Germline V gene lookup returns CDR1 ENHRY and CDR2 SYGVKD. There are 14 residues in the CDR3. The CDR3 sequence: CAISESTNPGEQYF. The DNA for the CDR3 is TGTGCCATCAGTGAGAGTACTAACCCCGGCGAGCAGTACTTC.

This clonotype appeared many times. This sequence joins TRBV11-2 and TRBJ2-2; TRBD1 is a possible D gene (5 bases). This CDR3 has 15 residues. V lost 5 bases and J lost 8, with 18 bases in between. CDR1 SGHAT and CDR2 FQNNGV come from the germline V gene. The CDR3 loop is CASSTQGRASGELFF. CDR3 in DNA: TGTGCCAGCAGCACCCAGGGCCGAGCTTCGGGGGAGCTGTTTTTT.

The chain uses TRBV10-3 and TRBJ1-4; 7 bases align to TRBD1. Trimming cost V 6 bases and J 5 bases; bases outside gene matches: 3. The CDR3 is 13 amino acids. CDR1 ENHRY and CDR2 SYGVKD come from the germline V gene. The CDR3 loop is CAISGTENEKLFF. The CDR3 DNA follows: TGTGCCATCAGCGGGACAGAAAATGAAAAACTGTTTTTT.

To note about this clonotype: A far larger clone is off by one base, so a read error is likely. The genes are TRBV6-2 or TRBV6-3 and TRBJ2-5; a weak D match, TRBD2 (6 bases). Germline CDR1 MNHEY, CDR2 SVGEGT. The CDR3 totals 17 residues. The CDR3 protein is CANSYYGGTGTRETQYF. The CDR3 nucleotides read TGTGCCAACAGTTACTACGGAGGGACCGGGACTCGAGAGACCCAGTACTTC.

This clonotype was picked up many times. The V gene is TRBV2, the J gene TRBJ2-1; 9 bases map to TRBD2. V was pared by 2 bases and J by 6 bases, with 14 bases of the junction left unmatched. The CDR3 covers 18 residues. Germline CDR1 and CDR2: SNHLY and FYNNEI. This CDR3 reads CASSERRNSGSDGNEQFF. The DNA for the CDR3 is TGTGCCAGCAGTGAAAGGCGGAATAGCGGGAGTGATGGCAATGAGCAGTTCTTC.